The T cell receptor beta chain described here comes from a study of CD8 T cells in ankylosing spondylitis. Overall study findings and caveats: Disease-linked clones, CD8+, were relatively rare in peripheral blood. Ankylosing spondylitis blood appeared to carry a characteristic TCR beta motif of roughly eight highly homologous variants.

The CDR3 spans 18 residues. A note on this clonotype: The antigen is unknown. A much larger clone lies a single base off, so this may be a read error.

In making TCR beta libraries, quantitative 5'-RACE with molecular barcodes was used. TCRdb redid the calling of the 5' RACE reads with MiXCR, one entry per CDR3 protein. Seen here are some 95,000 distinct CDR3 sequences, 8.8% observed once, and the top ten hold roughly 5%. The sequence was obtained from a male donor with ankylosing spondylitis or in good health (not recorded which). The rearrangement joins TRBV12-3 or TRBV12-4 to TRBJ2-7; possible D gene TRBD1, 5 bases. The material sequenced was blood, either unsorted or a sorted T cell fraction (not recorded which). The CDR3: CAISLTGPFKYSTDEQYF. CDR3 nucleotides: TGTGCCATCAGTTTAACAGGACCTTTCAAATACTCTACGGACGAGCAGTACTTC.